Below are 9 T cell receptor beta chains sequenced from a single sample in a study of blood T cell repertoires in COVID-19. TCRdb keeps only in-frame clones here, not all; method: immunoSEQ multiplex PCR. This repertoire shows about 280,000 clones, around nine tenths found once; its top ten account for approximately 6%. The sequencing input was PBMCs or T cells enriched from blood (not recorded which). Every receptor here comes from a woman aged 35 to 49 who had recovered from COVID-19.

The genes are TRBV6-5 and TRBJ2-7; the match to TRBD1 covers 7 bases. This CDR3 has 14 residues. J was trimmed by 9 bases and V by 6 bases; bases with no gene match: 14. CDR1 is MNHEY and CDR2 is SVGAGI in the germline V gene. Here the CDR3 reads CASSLGQNAQGQYF. For the CDR3, the DNA is TGTGCCAGCAGCCTGGGACAGAACGCCCAGGGGCAGTACTTC.

The CDR3 protein is CASSIVGHRDSINEQFF. The CDR3 bases are TGTGCCAGTAGTATAGTCGGTCACCGGGACTCTATCAATGAGCAGTTCTTC. This chain joins TRBV19 and TRBJ2-1; weak D call: TRBD2 (6 bases). From germline, CDR1 is LNHDA and CDR2 SQIVND (reference sequence). This CDR3 comprises 17 residues. Trimming pared 1 base from V and 6 bases from J, leaving 19 bases between. Together with reference TRBV19 and TRBJ2-1, the CDR3 gives the full variable domain: DGGITQSPKYLFRKEGQNVTLSCEQNLNHDAMYWYRQDPGQGLRLIYYSQIVNDFQKGDIAEGYSVSREKKESFPLTVTSAQKNPTAFYLCASSIVGHRDSINEQFFGPGTRLTVL.

The chain has TRBV3-1 (or the pseudogene TRBV3-2) and TRBJ1-3, with D possibly matching TRBD1 (5 bases). This CDR3 has 16 residues. Germline V lookup: CDR1 LGHDT, CDR2 YNNKEL (reference sequence). The V end lost 0 bases, the J end lost 4 bases, and 13 bases lay between the germline ends. CDR3: CASSQDWSGPGNTIYF. The CDR3 DNA is TGTGCCAGCAGCCAAGATTGGTCAGGGCCCGGAAACACCATATATTTT.

V is TRBV2 and J is TRBJ1-1, with no clear D. Looked up from germline, CDR1 is SNHLY and CDR2 is FYNNEI. The CDR3 length is 13 residues. V was cut by 11 bases and J by 6 bases, with 19 bases left in between. The CDR3 sequence is CAQLSSGRAEAFF. CDR3 sequence (DNA): TGTGCCCAATTGTCGAGCGGGAGAGCTGAAGCTTTCTTT.

As concerns this clone: Within the sample, other DNA sequences also encode this same CDR3. The chain links TRBV10-3 to TRBJ2-3; no definite D call. The CDR3 is 14 residues long. Germline V CDR1 and CDR2: ENHRY, SYGVKD. Trimming pared 0 bases from V and 0 bases from J, leaving 4 bases between. The CDR3: CAISESGSTDTQYF. CDR3 bases: TGTGCCATCAGTGAGTCGGGCAGCACAGATACGCAGTATTTT.

The chain employs TRBV18 and TRBJ2-1, with a tentative D call TRBD1 (5 bases). The V end lost 6 bases, the J end lost 7 bases, and 13 bases lay between the germline ends. The CDR3 spans 13 residues. CDR1 KGHSH and CDR2 LQKENI come from the germline V gene. In DNA, the CDR3 is TGTGCCAGCTCTCTTGGCAGGGCTAATGAGCAGTTCTTC. Translation gives CASSLGRANEQFF.

This clone was observed a handful of times. The chain employs TRBV5-1 and TRBJ2-7, with TRBD2 matching over 9 bases. Germline values: CDR1 SGHRS, CDR2 YFSETQ. V shed 3 bases and J 3 bases; nucleotides not matched to a gene: 16. CDR3 length: 18 amino acids. The CDR3 loop reads CASSSLLGGRGRGYEQYF. The CDR3 region has the DNA TGCGCCAGCAGCTCCCTCCTTGGCGGGAGGGGCAGGGGCTACGAGCAGTACTTC.

The V call is TRBV6-2 or TRBV6-3, the J call TRBJ2-3, with no clear D. The germline gives CDR1 MNHEY, CDR2 SVGEGT. The V and J ends lost 2 bases and 2 bases respectively, with 8 bases between them. The CDR3 totals 14 residues. Here the CDR3 DNA reads TGTGCCAGCAGTTACCGAGCCATCACAGATACGCAGTATTTT. Protein: CASSYRAITDTQYF.

The rearrangement uses TRBV28 and TRBJ2-5; 7 positions match TRBD2. The V and J ends lost 5 bases and 2 bases, in that order; junction bases with no gene match: 5. Germline values: CDR1 MDHEN, CDR2 SYDVKM. The CDR3 extends over 14 amino acids. The CDR3 loop is CASSPSGLQETQYF. CDR3 in DNA: TGTGCCAGCAGTCCTAGCGGATTACAAGAGACCCAGTACTTC.